The subject of this entry is one T cell receptor beta chain. Its antigen remains unidentified. No much larger clone exists at a distance of one base, and base qualities are not known. For deep sequencing of PBMC libraries, mostly roughly 450 ng of input genomic DNA was used, and six replicates were run per sample. The immunoSEQ hsTCRbeta kit was used to prepare TCRbeta libraries, following the manufacturer's instructions. Sequencing of the completed libraries took place using an Illumina NovaSeq 6000 S4 flow cell after they had been pooled to 2.5 to 3.5 nM. The authors processed their data as follows. The immunoSEQ Analyzer handled quality control and preprocessing of the raw data. The analysis was restricted to productive rearrangements, with each unique CDR3 amino acid sequence defining a clonotype. Repertoire clonality was estimated as the Gini-Simpson index, which was computed with the R package tcR. Student's t test was used to compare Gini indices, and Pearson correlation was used to assess associations with tumor size change. The clones in this table, taken by TCRdb from immuneACCESS, are in-frame only. Not every clone is retained; where verified, under half of the shortfall comes from an unresolved V gene, and the cause of the rest is unknown. The V and J calls and clone size come from that table; D and trimming were worked out from the DNA. The sample contains roughly 15,000 clones, around 82% of them found a single time. The ten largest clones represent around 2.2% of the sample.

Relative to germline, V is 6 bases shorter and J is 7 bases shorter, with 9 bases between their ends. The germline V gene gives CDR1 as MNHEY and CDR2 as SVGAGI. Including cysteine and phenylalanine, the CDR3 has 11 amino acids. The DNA shown is the 33-base CDR3, in frame from base 1. These data are taken from a study of neoadjuvant anti-PD-1 for oral cavity cancer (dated by TCRdb to the early 2020s). Some background on the complete study: Before undergoing curative-intent surgical resection, most patients got three to four biweekly nivolumab doses at 3 mg/kg. A fourth nivolumab dose was given around day 43 to patients without progression, and definitive surgical resection was performed in those patients on days 50-56. Patients with complete response, partial response or stable disease by RECIST 1.1 were defined as responders, whereas patients with progression were defined as non-responders. The parent correlative cohort included about a dozen patients, with an approximately 32% response rate.

What the work shows at the level of the full study, not this receptor alone: After neoadjuvant nivolumab, significantly higher T cell clonality (Gini index) was found within PBMCs in non-responders than in responders. TCR analyses included only three patients per response group, and the authors called for larger cohorts for validation. A higher pretreatment blood Treg/Th17 ratio correlated with both higher pretreatment blood TCRbeta clonality and lower post-treatment tumor TCRbeta clonality.

The sample's time point label is to be understood as: after neoadjuvant nivolumab, at surgical resection. The patients had newly diagnosed stage II-IVA oral cavity squamous cell carcinoma and had not received any prior systemic or radiation treatment. The cohort consisted of patients with HPV-negative, locally advanced oral cavity squamous cell carcinoma. Peripheral blood mononuclear cells were analyzed directly, without maintenance or expansion in culture. Samples were obtained from a longitudinal correlative study of a single-arm phase II trial of neoadjuvant nivolumab in oral cavity squamous cell carcinoma. Genomic DNA-based TCRbeta sequencing was performed on subject-matched pre- and post-treatment PBMCs and tumors from three responders and three non-responders. Peripheral blood mononuclear cells were collected before nivolumab treatment and were collected again after treatment, at the time of surgery. The Maxwell RSC DNA from Cells kit was used to extract genomic DNA from PBMCs.

The chain was built from TRBV6-5 and TRBJ2-5; TRBD2 could be the D gene, as 5 bases match. The sequence came from a person aged 35 to 85 with oral cavity squamous cell carcinoma. The specimen was PBMCs, collected after nivolumab (anti-PD-1) treatment. The DNA is TGTGCCAGCAGCTCGGGGTGGACCCAGTACTTC. The encoded protein is CASSSGWTQYF.